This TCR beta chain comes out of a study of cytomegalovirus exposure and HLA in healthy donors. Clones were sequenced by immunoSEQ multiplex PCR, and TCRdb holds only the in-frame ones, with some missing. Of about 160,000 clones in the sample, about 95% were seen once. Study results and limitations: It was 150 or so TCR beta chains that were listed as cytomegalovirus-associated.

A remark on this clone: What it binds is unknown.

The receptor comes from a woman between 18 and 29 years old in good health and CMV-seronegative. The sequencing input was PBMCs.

CDR3 nucleotides: TGTGCCACCAGCAGAGCCAGGGGGCAAACTGAAGCTTTCTTT. It encodes CATSRARGQTEAFF. The chain carries TRBV15 and TRBJ1-1; TRBD1 matches 8 bases. Germline-derived CDR1 and CDR2 are LNHNV and YYDKDF (reference sequence). The CDR3 is 14 residues long. V gave up 1 base and J gave up 5 bases; unmatched junction bases: 3.